This T cell receptor (beta chain) came from a study of CD4+ T cells in melanoma. Study-wide points: In melanoma, neoantigen-specific CD4+ T cells reportedly differed in differentiation state.

On this clone itself: Its antigen is currently unknown.

The CDR3 length is 16 residues. CDR1 is SGDLS, CDR2 YYNGEE, per germline. Trimming took 5 bases from V and 1 from J, leaving 17 bases between them. Only in-frame clones appear in the TCRdb table, and some are missing; sequencing was by immunoSEQ multiplex PCR. The table records 9,900 or so clones, approximately 78% of them present only once. The rearrangement links TRBV9 to TRBJ2-3; possibly TRBD1 for D (6 bases). This receptor was taken from a human donor with melanoma. The sequenced sample was cells from a culture (not recorded whether cultured in vitro). The CDR3 loop reads CASSPAGTGRTDTQYF. CDR3 DNA sequence: TGTGCCAGCAGTCCCGCAGGAACAGGGCGCACAGATACGCAGTATTTT. The variable domain in full, with the rest retrieved from reference TRBV9 and TRBJ2-3, is DSGVTQTPKHLITATGQRVTLRCSPRSGDLSVYWYQQSLDQGLQFLIQYYNGEERAKGNILERFSAQQFPDLHSELNLSSLELGDSALYFCASSPAGTGRTDTQYFGPGTRLTVL.